These 9 T cell receptor beta chains were sequenced from one sample in a study of T cells in localized non-small cell lung cancer. Sequenced by immunoSEQ multiplex PCR; TCRdb stores in-frame clones only, minus some. The profile shows about 23,000 clones, about 86% of them singletons. The specimen was PBMCs, collected before any cancer treatment. All receptors come from a man aged 35 to 69 with stage II lung adenocarcinoma.

The chain carries TRBV7-3 and TRBJ2-7; no clear D gene. The CDR3 runs 13 residues. The germline V and J ends were trimmed by 3 bases and 5 bases, with 11 bases remaining between them. Per the germline V gene, CDR1 is SGHTA and CDR2 is FQGTGA. The chain's CDR3 is CASSLAAENEQYF. The CDR3 nucleotides are TGTGCCAGCAGCTTGGCCGCCGAAAACGAGCAGTACTTC.

This chain connects TRBV18 to TRBJ2-1; maybe TRBD1 (6 bases). V was trimmed by 6 bases and J by 4 bases, leaving 16 bases between them. The CDR3 runs 15 residues. The V gene's germline CDR1 is KGHSH and CDR2 LQKENI. The chain's CDR3 is CASSLGQSIYNEQFF. Written as DNA, the CDR3 is TGTGCCAGCTCCCTCGGACAGTCGATATACAATGAGCAGTTCTTC.

The chain carries TRBV7-9 and TRBJ1-2, with D unresolved. Trimming stripped 1 base from V and 1 base from J, with 16 bases between. Per the germline V gene, CDR1 is SEHNR and CDR2 is FQNEAQ (reference sequence). The CDR3 loop spans 17 amino acids. CDR3 sequence reads: CASSLGVNYGDNYGYTF. In DNA, the CDR3 is TGTGCCAGCAGCTTAGGTGTTAATTATGGGGATAACTATGGCTACACCTTC.

This clone was seen a single time. For the CDR3, the DNA is TGTGCCAGCACTGGGGGAGCGAACACCGGGGAGCTGTTTTTT. Its protein is CASTGGANTGELFF. V is TRBV6-5 and J is TRBJ2-2; D possibly matches TRBD1 or TRBD2 (5 bases each). V lost 7 bases, J lost 0 bases, and 9 bases lay in between. This CDR3 has 14 residues. Germline lookup yields CDR1 MNHEY and CDR2 SVGAGI.

V is TRBV29-1 and J is TRBJ1-1, with TRBD1 identical over 8 bases. The CDR3 has 11 amino acids. V was pared by 3 bases and J by 7 bases, with 1 base of the junction left unmatched. Germline CDR1 SQVTM, CDR2 ANQGSEA. The chain's CDR3 is CSVDDRGEAFF. CDR3 sequence (DNA): TGCAGCGTTGACGACAGGGGTGAAGCTTTCTTT. Combining the CDR3 with reference TRBV29-1 and TRBJ1-1 gives the whole variable domain SAVISQKPSRDICQRGTSLTIQCQVDSQVTMMFWYRQQPGQSLTLIATANQGSEATYESGFVIDKFPISRPNLTFSTLTVSNMSPEDSSIYLCSVDDRGEAFFGQGTRLTVV.

V is TRBV30 and J is TRBJ2-2; TRBD1 is a possible D gene (6 bases). Germline CDR1 is GTSNPN and CDR2 is SVGIG (reference sequence). The CDR3 is 15 amino acids. Between the trimmed V and J ends, which lost 4 bases and 3 bases, there was a span of 15 bases. CDR3 sequence (DNA): TGTGCCTGGAACCTGATCAACAGGGACACCGGGGAGCTGTTTTTT. It encodes CAWNLINRDTGELFF.

V gene TRBV7-3 combines with J gene TRBJ2-5, with D possibly being TRBD2 (7 bases). Trimming pared 5 bases from V and 7 bases from J, leaving 14 bases between. Germline values: CDR1 SGHTA, CDR2 FQGTGA. The CDR3 is 13 residues long. The DNA of the CDR3 is TGTGCCAGCAGCCCGAGGGGGGGCGGGACCCAGTACTTC. Protein product: CASSPRGGGTQYF.

This clone was detected only a few times. The rearrangement links TRBV6-1 to TRBJ1-4, with 7 bases aligning to TRBD1. V dropped 4 bases and J dropped 2; count of bases not matched to a gene: 4. From germline, CDR1 is MNHNS and CDR2 SASEGT. CDR3 length: 15 residues. This CDR3 reads CASSVGQATNEKLFF. The DNA for the CDR3 is TGTGCCAGCAGTGTAGGACAGGCGACTAATGAAAAACTGTTTTTT.

The chain uses TRBV10-3 and TRBJ2-2, with D unresolved. The CDR3 covers 14 residues. The V gene lost 1 base and the J gene lost 3 bases, with 6 bases spanning the gap. Germline CDR1 is ENHRY and CDR2 is SYGVKD. For the CDR3, the DNA is TGTGCCATCAGTGAGTTTAGGGACACCGGGGAGCTGTTTTTT. Translated, it gives CAISEFRDTGELFF.